The present T cell receptor (beta chain) was sequenced within a study of shared clonotypes between healthy human individuals (dated by TCRdb to the early 2020s). Turning to the overall study: Three men and a couple of women, aged 18 to 49 years, made up the cohort. For each donor, CD4 naive and CD4 memory were each run on three plates, CD8 naive on two plates, and CD8 memory on one plate. To estimate repertoire size and how much clonotype sharing occurs between individuals, the study deeply sequenced the blood TCR repertoires of roughly 5 healthy adults. To increase sequencing depth and limit assay-specific biases, different laboratories used diverse techniques to prepare libraries and sequence TCR repertoires. Between about 0.85 and 8.9 billion PBMCs per donor were obtained by leukapheresis. Overall study results and their limits: Compared with non-shared clonotypes, the clonotypes found in all four sorted-subset donors had higher generation probabilities. Larger estimated clonotype richness was generally found for naive subsets than for memory subsets. Sampling was limited to blood, and TCR repertoires in tissue likely differ from TCR repertoires in blood. The small number of donors limited the genetic and exposure-history diversity represented. Pairwise subsampling indicated that sequencing depth was expected to affect the degree of clonotype sharing among donors. Rarefaction of sorted-subset datasets indicated incomplete sequencing despite the large sequencing depth. Roughly 5% of naive CD4, 3.5% of naive CD8, approximately 2.2% of memory CD4, and 0.4% of memory CD8 clonotypes were shared across several donors.

The donors were healthy, HIV-negative adults who had no recently reported acute infections or vaccinations. Every donor was a Caucasian adult living in Nashville, Tennessee, USA. CD4+ T cells were enriched through magnetic negative selection, after which naive cells were positively selected on CD45RA and the remaining negative fraction served as the memory subset. Blood was obtained by leukapheresis, after which PBMCs were separated by Ficoll-Histopaque density gradient centrifugation and cryopreserved in liquid nitrogen vapor phase. Analytical flow cytometry was used to check the purity and quantity of each magnetically sorted T cell population. Genomic DNA was isolated from every sorted fraction and measured by UV absorbance on a Nanodrop 2000c. TCR CDR3 regions were amplified from genomic DNA by multiplex PCR using the deep immunoSEQ assay. For each cell subset, the extracted genomic DNA was distributed evenly across all wells of several immunoSEQ 96-well plates, and each plate served as one replicate. For sorted subsets, each replicate PCR was loaded with 200 ng genomic DNA, equivalent to approximately 27,000 T cell genomes. Purified libraries were quantified with a Qubit 3.0 fluorometer, sized on a Bioanalyzer 2100, and re-quantified with the KAPA Library Quantification kit. A separate single-read 150-cycle Illumina NextSeq 550 flow cell was used to sequence each immunoSEQ 96-well plate. The authors processed their data as follows. The immunoSEQ output contained only junctional sequences without quality scores, so filtering could not match that applied to full-length reads. To assign V/J genes and CDR3, sequences were annotated using PyIR, a Python wrapper for IgBLAST v1.9, with IMGT germline references. Reads were filtered out if the reads had weak V/J assignments (E-value above 1e-6), no CDR3, stop codons, out-of-frame junctions, or ambiguous translated residues. V3J clonotypes were defined as sequences sharing an identical inferred V gene, J gene, and CDR3 amino acid sequence. To compute the percentage overlap between repertoires, the number of shared unique clonotypes was divided by the size of the smaller repertoire. RTK rarefaction, the Chao1 estimator, and Recon v2.1 estimates of unobserved clonotypes were used to assess repertoire richness. Generation probabilities for all TCRbeta clonotypes obtained by the gDNA method from a handful of donors were computed using OLGA. The table comes from immuneACCESS by way of TCRdb, which keeps in-frame sequences with V and J called. Part of the clones is missing from these tables; in studies checked, under half for an unresolved V gene and the rest for unknown reasons. The DNA was the basis for D and trimming; V, J and clone size are from that table. The sample table shows about 680,000 clones, and more than 70% are seen once. The ten biggest clones cover around 2% of the sample.

To note about this clone: It lacks a known antigen. No base quality information exists; no much larger clone differs at one position.

CDR1 and CDR2, per the germline V gene, are SGHVS and FNYEAQ. The CDR3 holds 15 amino acids from the cysteine to the phenylalanine. Only CDR3 DNA remains: 45 bases, in frame from the first base. V is shortened by 2 bases, J by 5 bases, and the region joining them spans 15 bases. The receptor chain draws on TRBV7-6 and TRBJ2-5; the D region possibly corresponds to TRBD2 (5 bases align). This sequence was found in a woman under 40 in good health. Sequenced sample: memory CD4+ T cells sorted from blood. The label giving this sample's cell subset or site can be read as: CD45RA-negative fraction. The nucleotides read TGTGCCAGCAGCTTAAACGGAGGCTCCGGTGAGACCCAGTACTTC. The encoded protein is CASSLNGGSGETQYF.